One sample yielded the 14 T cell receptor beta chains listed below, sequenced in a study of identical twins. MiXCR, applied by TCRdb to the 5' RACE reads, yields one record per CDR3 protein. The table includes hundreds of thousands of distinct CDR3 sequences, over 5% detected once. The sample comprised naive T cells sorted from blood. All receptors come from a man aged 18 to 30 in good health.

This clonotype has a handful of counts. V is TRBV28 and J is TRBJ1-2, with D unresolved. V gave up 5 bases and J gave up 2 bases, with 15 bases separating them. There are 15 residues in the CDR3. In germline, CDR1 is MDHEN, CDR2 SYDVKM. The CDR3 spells CASSPTPDGNYGYTF. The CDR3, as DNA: TGTGCCAGCAGTCCAACTCCGGATGGGAACTATGGCTACACCTTC.

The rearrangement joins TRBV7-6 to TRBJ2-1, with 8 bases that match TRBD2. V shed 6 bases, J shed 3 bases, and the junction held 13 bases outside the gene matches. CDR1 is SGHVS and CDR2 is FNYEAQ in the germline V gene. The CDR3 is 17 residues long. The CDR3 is CASSSPRTSPIYNEQFF. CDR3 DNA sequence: TGTGCCAGCAGTTCTCCACGGACTAGCCCTATCTACAATGAGCAGTTCTTC.

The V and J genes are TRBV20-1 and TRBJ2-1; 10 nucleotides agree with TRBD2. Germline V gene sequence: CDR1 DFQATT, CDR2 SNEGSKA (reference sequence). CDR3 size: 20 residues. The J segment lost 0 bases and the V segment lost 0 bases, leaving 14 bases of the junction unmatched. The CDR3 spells CSARDALAGRGGISYNEQFF. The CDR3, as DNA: TGCAGTGCTAGAGACGCACTAGCGGGAAGGGGGGGGATCTCCTACAATGAGCAGTTCTTC.

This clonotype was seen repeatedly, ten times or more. In nucleotides, the CDR3 is TGTGCCAGCAGTCTCTCAGCGGGAGGGCCGGTAGTGAAAGAGACCCAGTACTTC. Amino acid sequence: CASSLSAGGPVVKETQYF. The gene calls are TRBV12-3 or TRBV12-4 and TRBJ2-5, with TRBD2 matching 10 bases. The trim removed 5 bases at V and 3 bases at J, leaving 15 bases unmatched. This CDR3 has 18 amino acids.

The CDR3 protein is CASSQGGRALGETQYF. The DNA for the CDR3 is TGTGCCAGCAGCCAAGGTGGCAGGGCCCTTGGGGAGACCCAGTACTTC. The rearrangement uses TRBV3-1 and TRBJ2-5, with D possibly TRBD1 on 5 matching bases. There are 16 residues in the CDR3. Germline-derived CDR1 and CDR2 are LGHDT and YNNKEL (reference sequence). V was trimmed by 1 base and J by 5 bases, leaving 17 bases between them.

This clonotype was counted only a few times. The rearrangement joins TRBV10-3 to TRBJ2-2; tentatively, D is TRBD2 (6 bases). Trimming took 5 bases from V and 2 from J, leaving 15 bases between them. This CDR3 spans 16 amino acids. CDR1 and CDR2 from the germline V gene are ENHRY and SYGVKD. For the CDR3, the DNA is TGTGCCATCAGTCCGTACGACGGGGGTAACACCGGGGAGCTGTTTTTT. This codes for CAISPYDGGNTGELFF.

The CDR3 protein is CASSLFPGSNSPLHF. The CDR3 nucleotides are TGTGCCAGCAGTTTATTCCCAGGGTCTAATTCACCCCTCCACTTT. The chain joins TRBV28 to TRBJ1-6, with D possibly TRBD1 on 5 matching bases. Trimming cost V 1 base and J 6 bases, with 10 bases left between them. Germline loops: CDR1 MDHEN, CDR2 SYDVKM. The length of the CDR3 is 15 residues.

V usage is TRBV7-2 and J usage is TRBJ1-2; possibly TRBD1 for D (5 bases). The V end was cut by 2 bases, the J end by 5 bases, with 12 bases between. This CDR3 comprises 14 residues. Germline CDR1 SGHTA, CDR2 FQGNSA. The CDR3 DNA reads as TGTGCCAGCAGCTTATCCGGGACTAGATATGGCTACACCTTC. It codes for CASSLSGTRYGYTF.

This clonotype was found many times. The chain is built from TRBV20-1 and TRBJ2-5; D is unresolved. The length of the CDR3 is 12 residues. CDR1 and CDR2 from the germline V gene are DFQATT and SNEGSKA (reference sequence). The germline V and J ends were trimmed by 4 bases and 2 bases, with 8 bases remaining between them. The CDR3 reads CSAKQPQETQYF. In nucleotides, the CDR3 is TGCAGTGCTAAACAGCCGCAAGAGACCCAGTACTTC.

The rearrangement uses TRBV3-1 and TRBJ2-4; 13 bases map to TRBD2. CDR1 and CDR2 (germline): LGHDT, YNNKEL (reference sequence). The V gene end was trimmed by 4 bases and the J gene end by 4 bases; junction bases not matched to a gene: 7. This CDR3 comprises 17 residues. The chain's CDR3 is CASSRLAGGQGKNIQYF. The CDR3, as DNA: TGTGCCAGCAGCCGACTAGCGGGAGGCCAGGGGAAAAACATTCAGTACTTC.

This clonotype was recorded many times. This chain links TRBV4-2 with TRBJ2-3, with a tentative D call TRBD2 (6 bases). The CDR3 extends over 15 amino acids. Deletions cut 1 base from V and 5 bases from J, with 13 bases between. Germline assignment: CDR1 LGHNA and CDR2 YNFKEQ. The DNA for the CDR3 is TGTGCCAGCAGCCAAGTCGTGGGGGGTGGAGATACGCAGTATTTT. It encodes CASSQVVGGGDTQYF.

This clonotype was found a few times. The CDR3 region is CASSYGTGTGELFF. The CDR3 DNA sequence: TGTGCCAGCAGTTATGGGACTGGCACCGGGGAGCTGTTTTTT. J is TRBJ2-2 and V is TRBV6-5, with TRBD2 as a possible D gene (6 bases). The CDR3 is 14 amino acids. Germline CDR1 is MNHEY and CDR2 is SVGAGI. Trimming cost V 3 bases and J 4 bases, with 9 bases left between them.

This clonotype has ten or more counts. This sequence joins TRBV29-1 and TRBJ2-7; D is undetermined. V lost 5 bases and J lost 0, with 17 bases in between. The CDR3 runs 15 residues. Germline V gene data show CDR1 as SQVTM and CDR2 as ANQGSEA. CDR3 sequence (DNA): TGCAGCGTTATCCCCTCTATAGCCAGCTCCTACGAGCAGTACTTC. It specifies CSVIPSIASSYEQYF.

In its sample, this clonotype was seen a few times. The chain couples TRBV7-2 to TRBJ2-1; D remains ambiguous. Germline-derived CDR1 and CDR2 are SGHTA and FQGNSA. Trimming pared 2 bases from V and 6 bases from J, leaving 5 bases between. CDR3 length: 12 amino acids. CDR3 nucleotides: TGTGCCAGCAGCTTACAACGCAATGAGCAGTTCTTC. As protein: CASSLQRNEQFF.